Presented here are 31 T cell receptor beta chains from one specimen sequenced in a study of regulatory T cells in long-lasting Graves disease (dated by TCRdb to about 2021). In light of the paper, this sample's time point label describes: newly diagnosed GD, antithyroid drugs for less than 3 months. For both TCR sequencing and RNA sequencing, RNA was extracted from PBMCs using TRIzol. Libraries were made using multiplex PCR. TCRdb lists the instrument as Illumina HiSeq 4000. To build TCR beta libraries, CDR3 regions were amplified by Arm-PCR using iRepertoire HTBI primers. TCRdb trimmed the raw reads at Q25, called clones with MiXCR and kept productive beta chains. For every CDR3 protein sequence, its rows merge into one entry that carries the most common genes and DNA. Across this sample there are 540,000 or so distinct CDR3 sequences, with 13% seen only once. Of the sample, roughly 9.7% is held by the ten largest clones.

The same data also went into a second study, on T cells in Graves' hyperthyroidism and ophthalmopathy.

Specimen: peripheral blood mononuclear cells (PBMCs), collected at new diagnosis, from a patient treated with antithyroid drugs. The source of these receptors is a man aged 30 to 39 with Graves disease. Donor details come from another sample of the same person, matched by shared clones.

The CDR3 coding sequence is TGTGCCAGCTCCTCATTGCCCGGGACTTTCTTT. This translates into CASSSLPGTFF. The chain uses TRBV18 and TRBJ1-1; no clear D gene. V gave up 6 bases and J gave up 12 bases, with 14 bases separating them. CDR3 length: 11 amino acids. Germline V lookup: CDR1 KGHSH, CDR2 LQKENI.

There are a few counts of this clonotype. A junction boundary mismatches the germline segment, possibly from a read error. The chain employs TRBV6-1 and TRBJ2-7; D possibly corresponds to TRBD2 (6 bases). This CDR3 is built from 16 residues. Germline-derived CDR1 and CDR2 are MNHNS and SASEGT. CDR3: CASSEANIIFLGLTFF. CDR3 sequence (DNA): TGTGCCAGCAGTGAAGCGAACATTATTTTTTTAGGACTAACATTCTTC.

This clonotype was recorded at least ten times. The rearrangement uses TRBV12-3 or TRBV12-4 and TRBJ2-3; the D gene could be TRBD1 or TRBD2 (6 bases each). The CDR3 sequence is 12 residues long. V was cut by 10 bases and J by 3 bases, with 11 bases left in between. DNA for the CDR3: TGTGCCACCAAAGGGGGGACAGATACGCAGTATTTT. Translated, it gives CATKGGTDTQYF.

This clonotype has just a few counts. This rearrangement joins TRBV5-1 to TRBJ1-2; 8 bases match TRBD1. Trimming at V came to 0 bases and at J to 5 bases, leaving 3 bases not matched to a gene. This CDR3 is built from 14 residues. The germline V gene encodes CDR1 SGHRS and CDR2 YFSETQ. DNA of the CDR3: TGCGCCAGCAGCTTGGATGGGACAGGTTATGGCTACACCTTC. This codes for CASSLDGTGYGYTF.

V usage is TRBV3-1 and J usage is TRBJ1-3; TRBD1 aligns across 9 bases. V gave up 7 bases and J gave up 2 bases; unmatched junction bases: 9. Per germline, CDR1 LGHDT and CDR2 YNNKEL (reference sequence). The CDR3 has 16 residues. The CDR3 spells CASTSLRTGAGNTIYF. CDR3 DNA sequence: TGTGCCAGCACCTCGCTACGGACAGGGGCTGGAAACACCATATATTTT. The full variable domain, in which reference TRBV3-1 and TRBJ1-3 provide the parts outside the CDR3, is DTAVSQTPKYLVTQMGNDKSIKCEQNLGHDTMYWYKQDSKKFLKIMFSYNNKELIINETVPNRFSPKSPDKAHLNLHINSLELGDSAVYFCASTSLRTGAGNTIYFGEGSWLTVV.

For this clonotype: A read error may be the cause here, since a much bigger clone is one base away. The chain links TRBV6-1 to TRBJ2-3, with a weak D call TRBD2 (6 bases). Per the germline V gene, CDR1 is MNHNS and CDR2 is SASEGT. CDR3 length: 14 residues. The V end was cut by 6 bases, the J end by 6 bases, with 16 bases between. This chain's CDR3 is CASRGRWDSDTQYF. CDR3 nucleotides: TGTGCCAGCAGGGGTAGGTGGGACTCGGATACGCAGTATTTT.

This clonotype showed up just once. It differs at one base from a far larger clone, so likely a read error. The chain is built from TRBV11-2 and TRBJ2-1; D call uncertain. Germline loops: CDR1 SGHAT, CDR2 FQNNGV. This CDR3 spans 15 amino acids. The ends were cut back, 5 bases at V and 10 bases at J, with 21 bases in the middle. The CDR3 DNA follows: TGTGCCAGCAGCCTCGCGGCCCTAAGCTCCTACGAGCAGTTCTTC. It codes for CASSLAALSSYEQFF.

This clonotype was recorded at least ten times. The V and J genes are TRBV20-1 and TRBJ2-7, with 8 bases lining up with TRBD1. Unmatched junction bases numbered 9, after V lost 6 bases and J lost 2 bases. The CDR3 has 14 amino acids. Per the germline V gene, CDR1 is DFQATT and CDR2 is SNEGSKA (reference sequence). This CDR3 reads CSALRRTGTYEQYF. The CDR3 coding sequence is TGCAGTGCCCTACGCCGGACAGGGACCTACGAGCAGTACTTC.

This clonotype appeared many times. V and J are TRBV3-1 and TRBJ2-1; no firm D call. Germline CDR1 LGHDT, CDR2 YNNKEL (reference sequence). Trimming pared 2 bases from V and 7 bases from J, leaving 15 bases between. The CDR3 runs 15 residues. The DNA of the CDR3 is TGTGCCAGCAGCCAATACGCCGGGCCCTCAAATGAGCAGTTCTTC. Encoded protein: CASSQYAGPSNEQFF.

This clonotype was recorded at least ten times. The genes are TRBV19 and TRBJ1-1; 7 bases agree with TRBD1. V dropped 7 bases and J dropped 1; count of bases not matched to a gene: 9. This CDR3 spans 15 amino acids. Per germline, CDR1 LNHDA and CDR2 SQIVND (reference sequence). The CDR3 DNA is TGTGCCAGTAACAATAGACAGGGTTCGAACACTGAAGCTTTCTTT. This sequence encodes CASNNRQGSNTEAFF.

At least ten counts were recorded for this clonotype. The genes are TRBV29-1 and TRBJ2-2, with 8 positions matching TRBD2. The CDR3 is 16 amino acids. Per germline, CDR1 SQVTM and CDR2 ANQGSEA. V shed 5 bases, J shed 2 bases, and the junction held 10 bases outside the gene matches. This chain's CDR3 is CSVTGIAGLNTGELFF. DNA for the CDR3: TGCAGCGTTACGGGAATAGCGGGGCTAAACACCGGGGAGCTGTTTTTT.

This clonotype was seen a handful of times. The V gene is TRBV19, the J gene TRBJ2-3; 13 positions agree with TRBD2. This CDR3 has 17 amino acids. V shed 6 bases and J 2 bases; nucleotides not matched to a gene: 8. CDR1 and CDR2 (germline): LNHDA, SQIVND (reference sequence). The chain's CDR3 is CASSERGTSGTTDTQYF. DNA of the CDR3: TGTGCCAGTAGCGAAAGAGGGACTAGCGGGACCACAGATACGCAGTATTTT. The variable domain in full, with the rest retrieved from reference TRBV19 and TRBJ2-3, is DGGITQSPKYLFRKEGQNVTLSCEQNLNHDAMYWYRQDPGQGLRLIYYSQIVNDFQKGDIAEGYSVSREKKESFPLTVTSAQKNPTAFYLCASSERGTSGTTDTQYFGPGTRLTVL.

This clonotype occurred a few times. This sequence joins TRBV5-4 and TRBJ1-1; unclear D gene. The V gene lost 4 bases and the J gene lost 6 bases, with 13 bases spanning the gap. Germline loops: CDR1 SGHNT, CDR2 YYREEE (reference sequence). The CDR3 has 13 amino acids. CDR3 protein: CASSPRLGPEAFF. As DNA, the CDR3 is TGTGCCAGCAGCCCTAGACTCGGCCCTGAAGCTTTCTTT.

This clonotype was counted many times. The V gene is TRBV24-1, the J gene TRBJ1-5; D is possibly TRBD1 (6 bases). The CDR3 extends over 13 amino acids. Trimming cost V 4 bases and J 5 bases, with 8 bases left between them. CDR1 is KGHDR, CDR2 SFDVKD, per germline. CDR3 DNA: TGTGCCACCAGTGAGGGGGGCGATCAGCCCCAGCATTTT. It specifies CATSEGGDQPQHF.

Here the CDR3 reads CASRPGTSGPIEFF. The CDR3 DNA reads TGTGCCAGCAGACCTGGGACTAGCGGCCCTATCGAGTTCTTC. The chain has TRBV5-6 and TRBJ2-1, with 11 positions matching TRBD2. CDR1 SGHDT and CDR2 YYEEEE come from the germline V gene. This CDR3 region has 14 residues. Trimming at V came to 5 bases and at J to 14 bases, leaving 12 bases not matched to a gene.

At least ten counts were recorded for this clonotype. Here the CDR3 DNA reads TGTGCCAGCAGTGCTAGCGGAATAAGAAACGAGCAGTACTTC. Translation: CASSASGIRNEQYF. This sequence joins TRBV2 and TRBJ2-7, with 7 bases that match TRBD2. This CDR3 is built from 14 residues. Germline V gene lookup returns CDR1 SNHLY and CDR2 FYNNEI. With 4 bases clipped from V and 5 bases from J, the junction kept 8 bases outside the gene matches.

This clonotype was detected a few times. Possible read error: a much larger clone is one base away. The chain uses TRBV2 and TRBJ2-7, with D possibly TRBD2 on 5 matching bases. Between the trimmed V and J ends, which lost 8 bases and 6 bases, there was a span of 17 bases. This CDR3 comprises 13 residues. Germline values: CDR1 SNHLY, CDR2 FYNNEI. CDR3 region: CASVHYRGLEQYF. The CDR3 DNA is TGTGCCAGCGTACACTACCGGGGTCTCGAGCAGTACTTC.

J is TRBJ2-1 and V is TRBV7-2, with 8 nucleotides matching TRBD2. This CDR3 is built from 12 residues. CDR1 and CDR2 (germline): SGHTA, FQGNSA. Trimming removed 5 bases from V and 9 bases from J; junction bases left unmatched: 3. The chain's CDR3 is CASSPTSAEQFF. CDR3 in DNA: TGTGCCAGCAGCCCGACTAGCGCTGAGCAGTTCTTC. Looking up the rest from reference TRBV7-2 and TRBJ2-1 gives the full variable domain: GAGVSQSPSNKVTEKGKDVELRCDPISGHTALYWYRQSLGQGLEFLIYFQGNSAPDKSGLPSDRFSAERTGGSVSTLTIQRTQQEDSAVYLCASSPTSAEQFFGPGTRLTVL.

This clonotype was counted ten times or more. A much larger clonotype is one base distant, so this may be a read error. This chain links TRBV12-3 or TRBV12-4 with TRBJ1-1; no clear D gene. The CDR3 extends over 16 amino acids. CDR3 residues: CASREDQAFRNTGAFF. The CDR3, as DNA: TGTGCCAGCAGGGAGGACCAGGCGTTTAGGAACACTGGAGCTTTCTTT.

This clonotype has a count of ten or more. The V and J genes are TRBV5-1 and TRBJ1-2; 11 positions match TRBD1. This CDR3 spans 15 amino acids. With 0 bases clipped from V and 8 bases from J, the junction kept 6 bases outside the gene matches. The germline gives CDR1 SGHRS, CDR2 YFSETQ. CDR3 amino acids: CASSLAGQGAEGYTF. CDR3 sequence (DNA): TGCGCCAGCAGCTTGGCTGGACAGGGGGCAGAGGGCTACACCTTC. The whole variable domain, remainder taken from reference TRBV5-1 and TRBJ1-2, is KAGVTQTPRYLIKTRGQQVTLSCSPISGHRSVSWYQQTPGQGLQFLFEYFSETQRNKGNFPGRFSGRQFSNSRSEMNVSTLELGDSALYLCASSLAGQGAEGYTFGSGTRLTVV.

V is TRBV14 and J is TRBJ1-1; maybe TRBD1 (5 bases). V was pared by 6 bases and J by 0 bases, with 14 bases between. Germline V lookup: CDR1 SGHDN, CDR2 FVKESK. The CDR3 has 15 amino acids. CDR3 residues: CASSRQTLMNTEAFF. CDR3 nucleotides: TGTGCCAGCAGTAGACAGACATTAATGAACACTGAAGCTTTCTTT.

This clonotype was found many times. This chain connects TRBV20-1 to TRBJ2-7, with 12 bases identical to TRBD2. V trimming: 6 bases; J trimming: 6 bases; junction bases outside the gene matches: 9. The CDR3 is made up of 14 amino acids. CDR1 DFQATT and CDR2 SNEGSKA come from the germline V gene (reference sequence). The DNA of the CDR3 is TGCAGTGCGGTCCCTAGCGGGAGGGCCCTCGAGCAGTACTTC. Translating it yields CSAVPSGRALEQYF.

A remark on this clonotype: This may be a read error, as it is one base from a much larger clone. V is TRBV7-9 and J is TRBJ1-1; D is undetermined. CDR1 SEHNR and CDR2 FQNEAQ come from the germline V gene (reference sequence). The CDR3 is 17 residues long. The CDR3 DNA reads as TGTGTCAGCAGCTTAATTGTCACGCCCCGAGGCAACACTGAAGCTTTCTTT. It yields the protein CVSSLIVTPRGNTEAFF.

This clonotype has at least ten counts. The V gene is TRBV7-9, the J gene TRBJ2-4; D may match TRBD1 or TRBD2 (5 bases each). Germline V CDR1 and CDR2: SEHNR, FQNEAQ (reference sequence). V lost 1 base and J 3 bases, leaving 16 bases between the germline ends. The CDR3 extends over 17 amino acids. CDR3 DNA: TGTGCCAGCAGCTTAGGGGTGCCTGTTGGGGGCAAAAACATTCAGTACTTC. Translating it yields CASSLGVPVGGKNIQYF.

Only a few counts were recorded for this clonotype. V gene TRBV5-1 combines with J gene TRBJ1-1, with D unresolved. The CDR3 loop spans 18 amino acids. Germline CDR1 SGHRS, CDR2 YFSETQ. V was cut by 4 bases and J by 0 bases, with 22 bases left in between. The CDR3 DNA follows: TGCGCCAGCAGCCCCGGAGGGCTTAAAACCATCCTGAACACTGAAGCTTTCTTT. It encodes CASSPGGLKTILNTEAFF.

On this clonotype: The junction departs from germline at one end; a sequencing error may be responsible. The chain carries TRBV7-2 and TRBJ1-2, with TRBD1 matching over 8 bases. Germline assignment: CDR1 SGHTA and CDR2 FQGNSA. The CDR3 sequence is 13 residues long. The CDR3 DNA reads TGTGCCAGCAGCTTAGGAGCGGGGACAGGTATTATCTTC. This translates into CASSLGAGTGIIF.

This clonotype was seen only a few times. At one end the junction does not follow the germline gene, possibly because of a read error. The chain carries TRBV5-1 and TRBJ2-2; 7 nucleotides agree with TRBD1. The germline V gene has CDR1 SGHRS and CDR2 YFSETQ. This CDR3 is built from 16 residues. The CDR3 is CASSLAGQMNTGELFF. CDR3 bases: TGCGCCAGCAGCTTGGCGGGACAGATGAACACCGGGGAGTTGTTTTTT.

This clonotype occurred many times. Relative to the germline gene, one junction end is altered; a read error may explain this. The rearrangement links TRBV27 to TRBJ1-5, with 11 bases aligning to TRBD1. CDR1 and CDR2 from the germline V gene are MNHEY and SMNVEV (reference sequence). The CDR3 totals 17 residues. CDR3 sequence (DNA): TGTGCCAGCAGTCAGGGGACAGGGGGTGCCGACAATCAGTCCCAGCATTTT. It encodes CASSQGTGGADNQSQHF.

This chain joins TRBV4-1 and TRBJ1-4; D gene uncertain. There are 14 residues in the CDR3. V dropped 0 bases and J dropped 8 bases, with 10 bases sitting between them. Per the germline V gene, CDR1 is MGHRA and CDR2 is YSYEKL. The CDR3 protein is CASSQDASEEKLFF. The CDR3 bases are TGCGCCAGCAGCCAAGATGCTTCTGAGGAAAAACTGTTTTTT.

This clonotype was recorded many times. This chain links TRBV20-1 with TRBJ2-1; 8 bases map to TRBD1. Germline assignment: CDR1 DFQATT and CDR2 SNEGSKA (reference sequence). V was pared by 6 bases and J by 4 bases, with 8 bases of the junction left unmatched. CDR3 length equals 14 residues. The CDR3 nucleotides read TGCAGTGCCCGGGTACAGGGGGGATACAATGAGCAGTTCTTC. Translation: CSARVQGGYNEQFF.

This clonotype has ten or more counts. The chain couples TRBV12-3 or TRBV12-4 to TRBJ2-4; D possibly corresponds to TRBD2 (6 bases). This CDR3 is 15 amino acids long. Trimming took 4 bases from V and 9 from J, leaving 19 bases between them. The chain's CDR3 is CASSSPGLVHGIQYF. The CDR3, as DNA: TGTGCCAGCAGTTCCCCGGGACTCGTCCACGGCATTCAGTACTTC.